This TCR beta chain was captured in a study of blood T cell repertoires in COVID-19. The CDR3 totals 13 residues. V lost 1 base and J 5 bases, leaving 9 bases between the germline ends. Germline V gene lookup returns CDR1 SGHAT and CDR2 FQNNGV. Per the original methods: The assay estimated nucleated cells by amplifying reference gene primers. Sequenced by immunoSEQ multiplex PCR; TCRdb stores in-frame clones only, minus some. That table furnishes V, J and clone size, whereas the DNA furnished D and trimming. Here the sample spans about 140,000 clones, roughly 85% being singletons. The rearrangement joins TRBV11-2 to TRBJ2-7; D call uncertain. Sequencing used peripheral blood. This clonotype originated in a human donor in a cohort sampled during active COVID-19. CDR3 region: CASSLGATNEQYF. Written as DNA, the CDR3 is TGTGCCAGCAGCTTAGGGGCTACAAACGAGCAGTACTTC.